This TCR beta chain derives from a study of T cells in Graves' hyperthyroidism and ophthalmopathy (dated by TCRdb to between 2018 and 2021). Regarding the research as a whole: Peripheral blood samples were taken at the time of initial diagnosis, prior to any treatment. Whether ophthalmopathy could be predicted prospectively was tested in an independent validation cohort made up of roughly 20 hyperthyroidism patients plus 17 patients who later progressed to ophthalmopathy. For training and testing, the roughly 97 patients in the discovery cohort were randomly divided in a 7:3 ratio. After blood sampling, hyperthyroidism patients were treated with methimazole at a starting dose of 30 mg daily, and ophthalmopathy patients were treated with high-dose intravenous methylprednisolone. To identify TCR V-J signatures that set the groups apart, the researchers used a discovery cohort of 90 to 100 patients, made up of 40 to 45 with Graves' ophthalmopathy and about 60 with stable Graves' hyperthyroidism. The paper reports TCR Vbeta CDR3 sequencing of over 120 peripheral blood samples: approximately 41 ophthalmopathy, fewer than 80 hyperthyroidism and 17 progressor patients. The study also compared thyroid tissue and blood T-cell repertoires from five or six Graves' hyperthyroidism patients.

This clonotype showed up many times. Its recognized antigen is unknown. No base quality information exists; no much larger clone differs at one position. Broader findings and caveats from the paper: Most expanded thyroid clonotypes (frequency above 0.001) were also detected in blood, a finding suggesting that blood repertoires may reflect thyroid immune responses. A 13 V-J signature model separated ophthalmopathy from stable hyperthyroidism, with around 90% sensitivity and around 84% specificity in cross-validation and 80%/75% in testing. Sample size was not statistically predetermined, and investigators were not blinded to group allocation. During validation, the model predicted progression to ophthalmopathy a median of approximately six months ahead of onset, with just under 71% sensitivity and less than 85% specificity.

Amplification of TCR beta CDR3 regions was carried out from RNA transcripts. A first-round RT-PCR of the TCR CDR3 used the HTBI primer set with the Qiagen OneStep RT-PCR kit. A second multiplex PCR round built the libraries, followed by size selection and purification. Sequencing of the libraries was done on an Illumina HiSeq2000 using paired-end 100 bp reads. Regarding the original processing steps: SOAPnuke was used to process the raw data, with reads discarded if the reads contained adapters or uncalled bases, had a mean Phred below 15, or lacked an exact constant-primer or identifier match. High-quality paired reads were merged using COPE v1.2.5, and each unique nucleotide sequence was defined as a clonotype. Clonotypes were aligned to IMGT TRBV, TRBD and TRBJ reference segments using MiTCR v1.1. Only V-J combinations with frequency above 0.0001, covering 99% to 99.2% of repertoires, were analysed. A TCS score was defined as the ratio between F50 (clonal expansion) and ExV (chaos), using BLOSUM62-based TCRdist between CDR3 peptides within each V-J. Welch's t-statistics and random forest reduced around 550 V-J features to roughly 13, which were used in a naive Bayes classifier (R e1071). The Morisita-Horn index was used to measure how similar the thyroid and blood repertoires were. The raw public data were reprocessed by TCRdb itself: fastp quality trimming at Q25, MiXCR clonotype calling, in-frame beta chains only. Every distinct CDR3 protein forms one entry, paired with its most common genes and DNA. TCRdb's processing, not the authors', yielded these V and J calls. In this sample the table shows more than 500,000 distinct CDR3 sequences, roughly 15% of which occur a single time. The ten top clones hold around 4% of the sample.

The CDR3, from cysteine to phenylalanine, totals 15 residues. Kept here is only the CDR3 DNA, which spans 45 bases and is read in frame from base 1. The V end gives up 4 bases and the J end 0 bases, leaving 5 bases in the junction not matched to a gene. CDR1 ENHRY and CDR2 SYGVKD were looked up in the germline V gene. In the ophthalmopathy patients, disease was moderately to severely active, with a Clinical Activity Score of 3 or more, a NOSPECS grade of 4 or more, and a duration of less than 3 months. The study excluded patients with uncontrolled infections, other autoimmune diseases, pregnancy or lactation. Diagnoses were based on clinical symptoms, serum thyroxine and TRAb, thyroid ultrasound and orbital computed tomography. PBMCs were separated from roughly 9.6 ml of fresh peripheral blood using Ficoll-Paque density gradient centrifugation. Total RNA was extracted with Trizol reagent, and quality was checked on an Agilent 2100 Bioanalyzer.

The sample consisted of blood. The chain is encoded by TRBV10-3 joined to TRBJ1-1; 7 middle bases align to TRBD1. This receptor was identified in a woman in her 40s with Graves' ophthalmopathy. The CDR3 is CAISARDSLNTEAFF. The DNA sequence follows: TGTGCCATCAGTGCCCGGGACAGCCTGAACACTGAAGCTTTCTTT.